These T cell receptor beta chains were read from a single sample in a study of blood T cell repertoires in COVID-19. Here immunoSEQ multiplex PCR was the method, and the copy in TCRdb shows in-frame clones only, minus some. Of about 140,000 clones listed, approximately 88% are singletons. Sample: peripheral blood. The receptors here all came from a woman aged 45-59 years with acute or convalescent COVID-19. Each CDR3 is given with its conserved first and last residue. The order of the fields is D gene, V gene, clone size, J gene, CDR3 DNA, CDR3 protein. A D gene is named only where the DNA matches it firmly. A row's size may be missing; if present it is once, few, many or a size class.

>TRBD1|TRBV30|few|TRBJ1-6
TGTGCCTGGAGTGTAAGGGGACAGGGAAATTCACCCCTCCACTTT
CAWSVRGQGNSPLHF
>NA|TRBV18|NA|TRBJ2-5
TGTGCCAGCTCACCGCCGATGAGGTTACAAGAGACCCAGTACTTC
CASSPPMRLQETQYF
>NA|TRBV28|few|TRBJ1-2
TGTGCCAGCAGTTCCGGAGAGGGTATTGATGGCTATGGCTACACCTTC
CASSSGEGIDGYGYTF
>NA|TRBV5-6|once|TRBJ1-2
TGTGCCAGCAGCAAACAGGGTTTCTATGGCTACACCTTC
CASSKQGFYGYTF
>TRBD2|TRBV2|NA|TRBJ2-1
TGTGCCAGCAGTGAATTGTTGAGCGGGAGGGAAGCTGAGCAGTTCTTC
CASSELLSGREAEQFF
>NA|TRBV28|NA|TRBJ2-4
TGTGCCAGCAGTTTTACAACAGAAACGCAGGATATAGCCAAAAACATTCAGTACTTC
CASSFTTETQDIAKNIQYF
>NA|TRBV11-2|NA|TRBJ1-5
TGTGCCAGCAGCTTAGGGACAGTCTATACCCAGCCCCAGCATTTT
CASSLGTVYTQPQHF
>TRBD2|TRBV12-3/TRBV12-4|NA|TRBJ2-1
TGTAGCTGCGGGAGGGCTGACAATGAGCAGTTCTTC
CSCGRADNEQFF
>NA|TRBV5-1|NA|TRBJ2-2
TGCGCCAGCAGCTTATTGACGGGGAACACCGGGGAGCTGTTTTTT
CASSLLTGNTGELFF
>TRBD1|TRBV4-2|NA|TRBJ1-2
TGTGCCAGCAGCCAAGAAACAGGGACAGGGGGCACCTATGGCTACACCTTC
CASSQETGTGGTYGYTF
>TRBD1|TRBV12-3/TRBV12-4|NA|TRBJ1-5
TGTGCCAGCAGACGGACAGGGTATCAGCCCCAGCATTTT
CASRRTGYQPQHF
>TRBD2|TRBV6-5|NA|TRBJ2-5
TGTGCCAGCAGCCTCACTAGCGGGGGAGCTGCCCAGTACTTC
CASSLTSGGAAQYF
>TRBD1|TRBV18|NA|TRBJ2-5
TGTGCCAGCTCACAGACAGGGGTTCAAGAGACCCAGTACTTC
CASSQTGVQETQYF
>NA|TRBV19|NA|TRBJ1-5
TGTGCCAGTAGTTGGGCAGGGGTCAATCAGCCCCAGCATTTT
CASSWAGVNQPQHF
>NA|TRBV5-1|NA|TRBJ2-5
TGCGCCAGCAGCTTGGACGTTTTGCAGGAGACCCAGTACTTC
CASSLDVLQETQYF
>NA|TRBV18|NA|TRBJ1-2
TGTGCCAGCTCACCACCGAACTCGGGCTATGGCTACACCTTC
CASSPPNSGYGYTF